The clone carrying this TCR beta chain appeared a few times. Its antigen is not identified. The data derive from a study of response to subunit inactivated influenza vaccine. TCRdb redid the calling of the RT-PCR reads with MiXCR, one entry per CDR3 protein. The top ten hold approximately 2% of the sample, which has 530,000 or so distinct CDR3 sequences, roughly 25% seen once. CDR1 is SGHRS and CDR2 is YFSETQ in the germline V gene. Trimming shortened V by 0 bases and J by 7 bases, and 4 bases separated the two germline ends. CDR3 length: 12 amino acids. Study-wide results and limits: Few new T cells, the authors suggested, are recruited by each seasonal influenza vaccination.

The receptor was derived from a man aged 50-60 years who received an inactivated influenza vaccine. Sequences were derived from CD4+ T cells sorted from PBMCs, sampled more than 4 days after vaccination. J is TRBJ2-2 and V is TRBV5-1, with D hard to call. The CDR3 coding sequence is TGCGCCAGCAGCTTGGACATCGGGGAGCTGTTTTTT. Amino acids: CASSLDIGELFF.